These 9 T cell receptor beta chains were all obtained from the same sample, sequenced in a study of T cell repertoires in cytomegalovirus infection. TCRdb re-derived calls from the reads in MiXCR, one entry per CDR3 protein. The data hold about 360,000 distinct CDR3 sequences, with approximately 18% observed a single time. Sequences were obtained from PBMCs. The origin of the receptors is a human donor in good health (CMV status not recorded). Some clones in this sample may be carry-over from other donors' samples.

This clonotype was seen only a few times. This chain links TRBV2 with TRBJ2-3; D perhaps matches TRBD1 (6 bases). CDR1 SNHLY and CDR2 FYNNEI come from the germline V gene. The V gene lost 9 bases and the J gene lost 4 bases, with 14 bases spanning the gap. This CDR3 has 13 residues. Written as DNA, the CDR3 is TGTGCCAGTCAACAGGGTTTGGCAGATACGCAGTATTTT. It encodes CASQQGLADTQYF.

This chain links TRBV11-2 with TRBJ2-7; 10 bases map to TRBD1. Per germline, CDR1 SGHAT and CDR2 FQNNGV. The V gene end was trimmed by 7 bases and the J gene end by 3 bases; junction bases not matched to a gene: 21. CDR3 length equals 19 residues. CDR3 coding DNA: TGTGCCAGCACCCCTTCGTCGGTAGTTGTGACAGGGGGCTTCTACGAGCAGTACTTC. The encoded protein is CASTPSSVVVTGGFYEQYF.

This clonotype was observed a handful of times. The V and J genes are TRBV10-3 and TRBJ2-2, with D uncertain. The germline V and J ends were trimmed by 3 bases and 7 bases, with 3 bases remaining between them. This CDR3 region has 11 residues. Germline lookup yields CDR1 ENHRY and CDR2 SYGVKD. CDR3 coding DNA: TGTGCCATCAGTGATGGCGGGGAGCTGTTTTTT. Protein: CAISDGGELFF.

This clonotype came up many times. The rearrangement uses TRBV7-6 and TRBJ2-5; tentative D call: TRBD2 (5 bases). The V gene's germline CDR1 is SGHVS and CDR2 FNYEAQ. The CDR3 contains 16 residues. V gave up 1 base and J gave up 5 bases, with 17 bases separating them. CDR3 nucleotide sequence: TGTGCCAGCAGCTTAGGGGAGCGATGGGTACGCGAGACCCAGTACTTC. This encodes CASSLGERWVRETQYF.

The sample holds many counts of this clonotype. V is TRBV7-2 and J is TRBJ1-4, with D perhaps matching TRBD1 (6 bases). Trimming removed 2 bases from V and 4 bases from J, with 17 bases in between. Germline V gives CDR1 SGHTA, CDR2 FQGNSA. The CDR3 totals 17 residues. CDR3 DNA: TGTGCCAGCAGCTTAAGGCCTAGACAGGTTTTTAATGAAAAACTGTTTTTT. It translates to CASSLRPRQVFNEKLFF. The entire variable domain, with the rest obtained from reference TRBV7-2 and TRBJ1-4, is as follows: GAGVSQSPSNKVTEKGKDVELRCDPISGHTALYWYRQSLGQGLEFLIYFQGNSAPDKSGLPSDRFSAERTGGSVSTLTIQRTQQEDSAVYLCASSLRPRQVFNEKLFFGSGTQLSVL.

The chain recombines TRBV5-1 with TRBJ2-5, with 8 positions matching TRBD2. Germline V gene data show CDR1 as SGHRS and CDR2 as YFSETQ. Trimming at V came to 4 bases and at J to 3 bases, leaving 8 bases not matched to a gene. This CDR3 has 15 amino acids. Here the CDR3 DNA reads TGCGCCAGCAGCATCCGGACAGCGGGGGAAGAGACCCAGTACTTC. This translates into CASSIRTAGEETQYF.

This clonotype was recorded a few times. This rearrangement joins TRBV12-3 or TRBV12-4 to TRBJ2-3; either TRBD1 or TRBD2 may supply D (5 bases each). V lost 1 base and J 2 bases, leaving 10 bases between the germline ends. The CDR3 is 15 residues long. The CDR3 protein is CASSLGGTLTDTQYF. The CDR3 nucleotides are TGTGCCAGCAGTTTAGGAGGGACCCTCACAGATACGCAGTATTTT.

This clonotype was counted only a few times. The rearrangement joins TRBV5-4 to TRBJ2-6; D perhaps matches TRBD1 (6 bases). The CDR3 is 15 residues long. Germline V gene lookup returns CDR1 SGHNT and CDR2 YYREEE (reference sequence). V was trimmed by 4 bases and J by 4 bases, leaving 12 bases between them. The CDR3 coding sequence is TGTGCCAGCAGCGAACAGGGTACGGGGGCCAACGTCCTGACTTTC. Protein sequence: CASSEQGTGANVLTF. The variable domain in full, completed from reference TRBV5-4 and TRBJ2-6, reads ETGVTQSPTHLIKTRGQQVTLRCSSQSGHNTVSWYQQALGQGPQFIFQYYREEENGRGNFPPRFSGLQFPNYSSELNVNALELDDSALYLCASSEQGTGANVLTFGAGSRLTVL.

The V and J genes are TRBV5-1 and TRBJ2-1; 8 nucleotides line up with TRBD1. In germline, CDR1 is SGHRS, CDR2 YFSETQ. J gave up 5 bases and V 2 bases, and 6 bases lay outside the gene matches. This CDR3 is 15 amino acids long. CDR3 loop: CASSLSGGVDNEQFF. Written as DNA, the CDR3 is TGCGCCAGCAGCTTATCAGGGGGCGTCGACAATGAGCAGTTCTTC.